The 24 T cell receptor beta chains in this list originate from one sample, sequenced in a study of OX40 agonist ivuxolimab in advanced cancers. TCRdb keeps only in-frame clones here, not all; method: immunoSEQ multiplex PCR. This sample yields about 60,000 clones, of which about nine tenths are seen a single time; 9% to 15% belongs to the top ten. Sequencing used CD4+ or CD8+ T cells sorted from blood, obtained in a trial of the OX40 agonist ivuxolimab. All receptors come from an adult with an advanced solid tumor such as melanoma, head and neck, liver or kidney cancer.

This rearrangement joins TRBV7-8 to TRBJ2-1, with D hard to call. Trimming left V 4 bases short and J 0 bases short, with 13 bases between. Germline CDR1 and CDR2: SGHVS and FQNEAQ. This CDR3 contains 16 residues. The CDR3 bases are TGTGCCAGCAGCTACCGGACGGTGAGCTCCTACAATGAGCAGTTCTTC. It translates to CASSYRTVSSYNEQFF.

The V call is TRBV4-3, the J call TRBJ1-1; no reliable D call. The CDR3 runs 15 residues. Germline CDR1 is LGHNA and CDR2 is YSLEER. Between the trimmed V and J ends, which lost 7 bases and 0 bases, there was a span of 15 bases. CDR3 in amino acids: CASTSSRQLNTEAFF. The CDR3 DNA sequence: TGCGCCAGCACCTCAAGTAGGCAGTTGAACACTGAAGCTTTCTTT.

The rearrangement uses TRBV4-2 and TRBJ1-3, with D maybe TRBD1 (6 bases). The CDR3 loop spans 17 amino acids. Trimming cost V 0 bases and J 4 bases, with 16 bases left between them. CDR1 and CDR2 (germline): LGHNA, YNFKEQ. The CDR3 loop is CASSQEGQGLYGNTIYF. DNA for the CDR3: TGTGCCAGCAGCCAAGAAGGTCAGGGGTTGTACGGAAACACCATATATTTT.

This chain's CDR3 is CASSLGVPSYEQYV. In DNA form, the CDR3 reads TGTGCCAGCAGCTTAGGCGTCCCCTCCTACGAGCAGTACGTC. The gene calls are TRBV11-2 and TRBJ2-7; D is unclear. Germline V CDR1 and CDR2: SGHAT, FQNNGV. With 1 base removed from V and 0 bases from J, the gap between germline ends came to 7 bases. This CDR3 comprises 14 residues.

V and J are TRBV2 and TRBJ2-7; 8 bases align to TRBD1. The CDR3 runs to 14 residues. Germline CDR1 and CDR2: SNHLY and FYNNEI. The J segment lost 2 bases and the V segment lost 4 bases, leaving 4 bases of the junction unmatched. CDR3 in DNA: TGTGCCAGCAGTGGGCCGGGACAGGCCTACGAGCAGTACTTC. This encodes CASSGPGQAYEQYF.

This chain joins TRBV7-9 and TRBJ1-1; no definite D call. Germline V gene data show CDR1 as SEHNR and CDR2 as FQNEAQ (reference sequence). Deletions cut 6 bases from V and 5 bases from J, with 13 bases between. The CDR3 covers 13 residues. Here the CDR3 DNA reads TGTGCCAGCAGAGCAGCGCCGCGGACTGAAGCTTTCTTT. Protein product: CASRAAPRTEAFF.

The chain carries TRBV2 and TRBJ1-2, with a tentative D call TRBD1 (6 bases). In germline, CDR1 is SNHLY, CDR2 FYNNEI. The CDR3 covers 14 residues. The germline V and J ends were trimmed by 8 bases and 4 bases, with 17 bases remaining between them. The CDR3 spells CASGSLTGFYGYTF. DNA for the CDR3: TGTGCCAGCGGGTCGTTAACAGGGTTCTATGGCTACACCTTC. The variable domain in full, with the rest retrieved from reference TRBV2 and TRBJ1-2, is EPEVTQTPSHQVTQMGQEVILRCVPISNHLYFYWYRQILGQKVEFLVSFYNNEISEKSEIFDDQFSVERPDGSNFTLKIRSTKLEDSAMYFCASGSLTGFYGYTFGSGTRLTVV.

The J gene is TRBJ2-7, the V gene TRBV11-2, with 7 nucleotides matching TRBD2. CDR3 length: 14 amino acids. Per the germline V gene, CDR1 is SGHAT and CDR2 is FQNNGV. CDR3 sequence: CASSLAAGEYEQCV. The CDR3 coding sequence is TGTGCCAGCAGCTTAGCTGCGGGGGAATACGAGCAGTGCGTC.

This rearrangement joins TRBV19 to TRBJ1-5; maybe TRBD1 (6 bases). V dropped 4 bases and J dropped 4 bases, with 17 bases sitting between them. This CDR3 comprises 16 residues. The germline CDR1 and CDR2 sequences are LNHDA and SQIVND (reference sequence). The CDR3 sequence is CASSNSPAGVNQPQHF. CDR3 coding DNA: TGTGCCAGTAGTAACTCTCCGGCAGGGGTTAATCAGCCCCAGCATTTT.

V and J are TRBV4-1 and TRBJ2-3, with 12 bases matching TRBD2. The CDR3 sequence is 17 residues long. V shed 2 bases, J shed 4 bases, and the junction held 7 bases outside the gene matches. Germline V gene sequence: CDR1 MGHRA, CDR2 YSYEKL. The CDR3 spells CASSQTILAGGADTQYF. As DNA, the CDR3 is TGCGCCAGCAGCCAAACAATCCTAGCGGGAGGGGCAGATACGCAGTATTTT.

V gene TRBV13 combines with J gene TRBJ1-2, with 12 bases fitting TRBD1. Germline loops: CDR1 PRHDT, CDR2 FYEKMQ (reference sequence). The V and J ends lost 5 bases and 4 bases, in that order; junction bases with no gene match: 11. CDR3 length equals 17 residues. CDR3 DNA: TGTGCCAGCAGCCGCATGGGACAGGGGGCGAAGAGCTATGGCTACACCTTC. Translation: CASSRMGQGAKSYGYTF.

The gene calls are TRBV28 and TRBJ1-2; D is undetermined. Trimming pared 2 bases from V and 1 base from J, leaving 14 bases between. Looked up from germline, CDR1 is MDHEN and CDR2 is SYDVKM. The CDR3 covers 16 residues. The CDR3 here is CASSLLSAGRNYGYTF. The DNA of the CDR3 is TGTGCCAGCAGTTTACTGAGCGCAGGACGTAACTATGGCTACACCTTC.

The chain recombines TRBV6-5 with TRBJ2-7; D is unresolved. This CDR3 has 11 residues. The V and J ends lost 2 bases and 4 bases respectively, with 3 bases between them. Germline V gene sequence: CDR1 MNHEY, CDR2 SVGAGI. As DNA, the CDR3 is TGTGCCAGCAGTTACAGGTACGAGCAGTACTTC. Protein product: CASSYRYEQYF.

The chain couples TRBV4-1 to TRBJ2-7; D ambiguous. Trimming took off 0 bases at V and 7 bases at J, with 22 bases between the two ends. Looked up from germline, CDR1 is MGHRA and CDR2 is YSYEKL. The CDR3 sequence is 17 residues long. The CDR3: CASSQEPPIRSPVEQYF. Here the CDR3 DNA reads TGCGCCAGCAGCCAAGAACCGCCGATCAGGTCTCCGGTTGAGCAGTACTTC.

The J gene is TRBJ1-2, the V gene TRBV7-8; a weak D match, TRBD1 (5 bases). This CDR3 is built from 17 residues. Looked up from germline, CDR1 is SGHVS and CDR2 is FQNEAQ. The V end was cut by 2 bases, the J end by 1 base, with 17 bases between. The CDR3 here is CASSLTGGAGSNYGYTF. In DNA form, the CDR3 reads TGTGCCAGCAGCTTAACGGGTGGGGCTGGGAGTAACTATGGCTACACCTTC.

This chain links TRBV2 with TRBJ1-2; 7 positions agree with TRBD1. CDR3 length: 13 amino acids. CDR1 and CDR2 (germline): SNHLY, FYNNEI. Trimming took 8 bases from V and 4 from J; bases not matched to a gene: 7. CDR3 coding DNA: TGTGCCAGCGGGTCTCGGGACAGCTATGGCTACACCTTC. Encoded protein: CASGSRDSYGYTF.

The chain joins TRBV11-2 to TRBJ2-7, with D perhaps being TRBD1 or TRBD2 (5 bases each). V lost 4 bases, J lost 3 bases, and 19 bases lay in between. Per germline, CDR1 SGHAT and CDR2 FQNNGV. The CDR3 totals 16 residues. This CDR3 is CASSWDGAGAFYEQYF. The CDR3 coding sequence is TGTGCCAGCAGCTGGGACGGGGCCGGGGCTTTCTACGAGCAGTACTTC.

In nucleotides, the CDR3 is TGTGCCAGCAGTTACTCCGGGAGTGGGAATGAGCAGTTCTTC. It yields the protein CASSYSGSGNEQFF. The chain is built from TRBV6-6 and TRBJ2-1; a possible D gene is TRBD2 (6 bases). Looked up from germline, CDR1 is MNHNY and CDR2 is SVGAGI (reference sequence). V lost 0 bases and J lost 7, with 10 bases in between. The CDR3 runs 14 residues.

The rearrangement uses TRBV6-5 and TRBJ1-6; D is possibly TRBD1 (5 bases). Trimming removed 6 bases at V and 10 bases at J, with 13 bases between. This CDR3 spans 13 amino acids. Germline CDR1 reads MNHEY; CDR2 reads SVGAGI. This CDR3 reads CASSPGGGSPLHF. The DNA for the CDR3 is TGTGCCAGCAGCCCGGGGGGTGGCTCACCCCTCCACTTT.

The rearrangement uses TRBV4-1 and TRBJ2-1; 7 bases match TRBD1. The ends lost 0 bases at V and 4 bases at J; junction bases unmatched: 6. The CDR3 has 16 amino acids. Per the germline V gene, CDR1 is MGHRA and CDR2 is YSYEKL. The CDR3 here is CASSQEPGQLYNEQFF. The CDR3 nucleotides read TGCGCCAGCAGCCAAGAACCGGGACAGCTTTACAATGAGCAGTTCTTC.

The chain combines TRBV2 with TRBJ1-4, with D perhaps matching TRBD1 (5 bases). The germline V and J ends were trimmed by 1 base and 0 bases, with 9 bases remaining between them. Germline V gene sequence: CDR1 SNHLY, CDR2 FYNNEI. The CDR3 has 16 amino acids. This chain's CDR3 is CASSEGAGTTNEKLFF. Here the CDR3 DNA reads TGTGCCAGCAGTGAAGGGGCAGGGACAACTAATGAAAAACTGTTTTTT.

This clone was seen only a few times. The CDR3 nucleotides are TGTGCCAGCAGTTTCGACAGCTCTGGGGCCAACGTCCTGACTTTC. Its protein is CASSFDSSGANVLTF. The rearrangement joins TRBV6-6 to TRBJ2-6, with TRBD1 as a possible D gene (5 bases). Germline values: CDR1 MNHNY, CDR2 SVGAGI (reference sequence). The CDR3 extends over 15 amino acids. Trimming removed 4 bases from V and 0 bases from J, with 7 bases in between.

The V gene is TRBV19, the J gene TRBJ2-2; the D is unclear. The germline CDR1 and CDR2 sequences are LNHDA and SQIVND (reference sequence). V was cut by 5 bases and J by 6 bases, with 13 bases left in between. The CDR3 runs 14 residues. CDR3 sequence (DNA): TGTGCCAGTAGTCCAGACATACGTGCCGGGGAGCTGTTTTTT. Translation gives CASSPDIRAGELFF.

The chain employs TRBV6-1 and TRBJ2-7, with TRBD2 identical over 8 bases. The germline gives CDR1 MNHNS, CDR2 SASEGT. The CDR3 has 15 residues. Germline trimming cut 0 bases from V and 2 bases from J; bases unmatched to any gene: 3. The CDR3 nucleotides are TGTGCCAGCAGTGAAGCGACGGGAGGGACCTACGAGCAGTACGTC. Protein product: CASSEATGGTYEQYV.